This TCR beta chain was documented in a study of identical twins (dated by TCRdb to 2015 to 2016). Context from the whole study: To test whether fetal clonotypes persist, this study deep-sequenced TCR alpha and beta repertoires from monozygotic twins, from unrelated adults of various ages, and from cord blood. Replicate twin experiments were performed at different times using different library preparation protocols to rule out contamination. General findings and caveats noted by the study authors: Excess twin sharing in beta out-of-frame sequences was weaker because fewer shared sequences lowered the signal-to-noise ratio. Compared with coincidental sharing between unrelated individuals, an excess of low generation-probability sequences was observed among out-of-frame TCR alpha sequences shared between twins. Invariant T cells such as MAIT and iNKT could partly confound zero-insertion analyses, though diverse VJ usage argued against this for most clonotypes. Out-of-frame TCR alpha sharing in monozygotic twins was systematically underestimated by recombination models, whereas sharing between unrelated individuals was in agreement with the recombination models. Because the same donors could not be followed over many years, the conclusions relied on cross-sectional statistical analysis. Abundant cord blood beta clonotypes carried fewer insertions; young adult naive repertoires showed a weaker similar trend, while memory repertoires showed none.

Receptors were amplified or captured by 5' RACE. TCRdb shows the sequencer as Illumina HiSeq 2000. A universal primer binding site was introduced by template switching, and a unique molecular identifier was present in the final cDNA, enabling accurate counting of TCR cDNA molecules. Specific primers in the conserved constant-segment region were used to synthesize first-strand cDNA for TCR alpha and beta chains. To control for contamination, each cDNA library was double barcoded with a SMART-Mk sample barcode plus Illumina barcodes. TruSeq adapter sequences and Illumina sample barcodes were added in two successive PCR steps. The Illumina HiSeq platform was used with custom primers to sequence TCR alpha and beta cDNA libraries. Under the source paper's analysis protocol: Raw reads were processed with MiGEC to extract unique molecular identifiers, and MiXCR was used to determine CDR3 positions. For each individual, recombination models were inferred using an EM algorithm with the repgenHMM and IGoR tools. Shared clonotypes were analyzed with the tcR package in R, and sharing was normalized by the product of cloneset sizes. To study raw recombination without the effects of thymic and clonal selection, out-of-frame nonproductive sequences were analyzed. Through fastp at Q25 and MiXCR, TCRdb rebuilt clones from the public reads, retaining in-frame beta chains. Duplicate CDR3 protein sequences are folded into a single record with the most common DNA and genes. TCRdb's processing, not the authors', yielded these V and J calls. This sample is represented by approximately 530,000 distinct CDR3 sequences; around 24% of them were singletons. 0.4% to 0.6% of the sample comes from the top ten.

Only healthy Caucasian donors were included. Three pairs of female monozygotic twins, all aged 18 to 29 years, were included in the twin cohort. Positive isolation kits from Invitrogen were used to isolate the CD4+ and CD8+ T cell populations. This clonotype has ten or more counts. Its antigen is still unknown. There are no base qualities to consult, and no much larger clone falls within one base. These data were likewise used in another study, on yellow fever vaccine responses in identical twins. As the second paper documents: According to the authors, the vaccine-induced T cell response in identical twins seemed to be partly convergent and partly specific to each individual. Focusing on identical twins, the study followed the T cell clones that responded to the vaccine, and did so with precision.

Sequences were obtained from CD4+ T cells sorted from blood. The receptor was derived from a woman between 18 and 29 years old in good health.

Here the CDR3 is given as CASSFSSYNSPLHF. At the DNA level, the sequence is TGTGCCAGCAGCTTCAGCTCCTATAATTCACCCCTCCACTTT. The chain links TRBV7-2 with TRBJ1-6; the D gene is not confidently resolved. Counted from cysteine to phenylalanine, this CDR3 has 14 amino acids. The kept DNA is CDR3 alone, 42 bases in frame from the first base. CDR1 SGHTA and CDR2 FQGNSA were looked up in the germline V gene. V sheds 3 bases and J sheds 0 bases, leaving 3 bases between their ends.